This is a list of T cell receptor beta chains from one sample in a study of cytomegalovirus exposure and HLA in healthy donors. Libraries were prepared by immunoSEQ multiplex PCR; TCRdb keeps only in-frame clonotypes and omits some of them. The sample yields about 130,000 clones, approximately 80% seen once. Sequences were obtained from PBMCs. Every receptor here comes from a woman aged 40 to 50 in good health and CMV-seropositive. CDR3s include the opening cysteine and the closing phenylalanine or tryptophan. A D gene is named only where the DNA matches it firmly. Clone size is given for some rows only: seen once, a few or many times, or a class if the clone is expanded.

clone_size d_call j_call v_call cdr3_nt cdr3_aa
. TRBD2 TRBJ2-2 TRBV15 TGTGCCACCAGCAGAGAATCAGCGGGGGCTTTGCCCGGGGAGCTGTTTTTT CATSRESAGALPGELFF
. TRBD1 TRBJ1-5 TRBV28 TGTGCCAGTGGGACAGTTGAGCGTCAGCCCCAGCATTTT CASGTVERQPQHF
. . TRBJ1-1 TRBV29-1 TGCAGCGTGGAGGACAGTCCCGCTTTCTTT CSVEDSPAFF
. . TRBJ2-1 TRBV5-1 TGCGCCAGCAGCTTGGACGGGAGCTCCTACAATGAGCAGTTCTTC CASSLDGSSYNEQFF
. TRBD1 TRBJ1-2 TRBV28 TGTGCCAGCAGCCGACAGGGTTCTAACTATGGCTACACCTTC CASSRQGSNYGYTF
. TRBD1 TRBJ1-5 TRBV19 TGTGCCAGTAGTATAGCAACAGGGGATAGCAATCAGCCCCAGCATTTT CASSIATGDSNQPQHF
. . TRBJ2-6 TRBV5-4 TGTGCCAGCAGCTTGTCAGGGGTCGGGGCCAACGTCCTGACTTTC CASSLSGVGANVLTF
. . TRBJ2-5 TRBV4-1 TGCGCCAGCAGCCTTCCTGGAGTACAAGAGACCCAGTACTTC CASSLPGVQETQYF
. . TRBJ1-1 TRBV10-2 TGCGCCAGCAGTCAGGGTCGTAACACTGAAGCTTTCTTT CASSQGRNTEAFF
. . TRBJ2-3 TRBV30 TGTGCCTGGAGCCGGGAGAGCCTCACAGATACGCAGTATTTT CAWSRESLTDTQYF
. TRBD2 TRBJ2-1 TRBV7-6 TGTGCCAGCAGCTTAGTTGGGCTAGCGGGAAAGAGCTCCTACAATGAGCAGTTCTTC CASSLVGLAGKSSYNEQFF
. TRBD1 TRBJ1-5 TRBV7-9 TGTGCCAGCAGCTTGGGGACAGGCAATCAGCCCCAGCATTTT CASSLGTGNQPQHF
. . TRBJ2-5 TRBV5-4 TGTGCCAGCAGCTGGCGAGGAGGAGAGACCCAGTACTTC CASSWRGGETQYF
. . TRBJ2-5 TRBV14 TGTGCCAGCAGCCGGGACTTAGCCCCCCAAGAGACCCAGTACTTC CASSRDLAPQETQYF
. TRBD2 TRBJ2-7 TRBV27 TGTGCCAGCAGCGCTATGGGACTAGTCCCTTACGAGCAGTACTTC CASSAMGLVPYEQYF
. . TRBJ2-7 TRBV2 TGTGCCAGCCGAAAGGACACTTCCTACGAGCAGTACTTC CASRKDTSYEQYF
. TRBD2 TRBJ2-1 TRBV28 TGTGCCAGCGAGACTAGCGGGAGGGCCTACAATGAGCAGTTCTTC CASETSGRAYNEQFF
. TRBD2 TRBJ2-5 TRBV29-1 TGCAGCTTTGTACCGGGACTAGCGTCTCAAGAGACCCAGTACTTC CSFVPGLASQETQYF
. TRBD1 TRBJ1-6 TRBV2 TGTGCCAGCAGTGAAAGGACAGGAGGAACTTCACCCCTCCACTTT CASSERTGGTSPLHF
. . TRBJ1-1 TRBV30 TGTGCCTGGAATGGGGCAAACACTGAAGCTTTCTTT CAWNGANTEAFF
. TRBD1 TRBJ2-6 TRBV5-8 TGTGCCAGCAGCTATACCCCTACAGGGGCTGGGGCCAACGTCCTGACTTTC CASSYTPTGAGANVLTF
once . TRBJ1-1 TRBV27 TGTGCCAGCAGTTTGTATGAGAGCACTGAAGCTTTCTTT CASSLYESTEAFF
few . TRBJ1-5 TRBV11-2 TGTGCCAGCAGCTTCGGTACCAATCAGCCCCAGCATTTT CASSFGTNQPQHF
once . TRBJ1-1 TRBV9 TGTGCCAGCAGCGTAGGTTCGGCCTCGGGTACTGAAGCTTTCTTT CASSVGSASGTEAFF
. . TRBJ1-2 TRBV19 TGTGCCAGTAGGTTTACCGGGACACAAAACTATGGCTACACCTTC CASRFTGTQNYGYTF
. . TRBJ1-3 TRBV5-4 TGTGCCAGCAGCTTTCTTGGAAACACCATATATTTT CASSFLGNTIYF
once . TRBJ2-2 TRBV5-1 TGCGCCAGCAGCTTGGAGGGGGGGGTCGTGAACACCGGGGAGCTGTTTTTT CASSLEGGVVNTGELFF
. . TRBJ1-1 TRBV5-6 TGTGCCAGCAGCTGGGGATCGGGAGGGGATACTGAAGCTTTCTTT CASSWGSGGDTEAFF
. . TRBJ2-2 TRBV12-2 TGTGCAAGTCGCTTAGCCGGGACTAGCGGGAGGGACGCTTGCGGGGAGCTGTTTTTT CASRLAGTSGRDACGELFF
. . TRBJ1-5 TRBV18 TGTGCCAGCTCACAATCGACAGATCAGCCCCAGCATTTT CASSQSTDQPQHF
. . TRBJ2-7 TRBV28 TGTGCCAGCAGTAGGGACAACTCCTACGAGCAGTACTTC CASSRDNSYEQYF
. . TRBJ2-4 TRBV5-4 TGTGCCAGCAGCTTGGACTCGTTACTCACAGCCAAAAACATTCAGTACTTC CASSLDSLLTAKNIQYF
. TRBD2 TRBJ2-7 TRBV19 TGTGCCAGCCGGGGACTAGCGGATTTTTCCTACGAGCAGTACTTC CASRGLADFSYEQYF
. . TRBJ2-2 TRBV4-1 TGCGCCAGCAGCCAAGTCAGGCGGGATATTTATATCGGGGAGCTGTTTTTT CASSQVRRDIYIGELFF
. TRBD2 TRBJ2-1 TRBV9 TGTGCCAGCAGCGTAGATGGGGGAGGGAGTGAGCAGTTCTTC CASSVDGGGSEQFF
once TRBD2 TRBJ2-1 TRBV15 TGTGCCACCAGCAGAGATGCCACGATAGCGGGATATACGAATGAGCAGTTCTTC CATSRDATIAGYTNEQFF
once TRBD1 TRBJ1-5 TRBV7-8 TGTGCCAGCAGCTTCCGGGACAGAACATATAGCAATCAGCCCCAGCATTTT CASSFRDRTYSNQPQHF
. . TRBJ1-1 TRBV28 TGTGCCAGCAGGGTAGGGGGACGTCTTAACACTGAAGCTTTCTTT CASRVGGRLNTEAFF
. TRBD2 TRBJ2-2 TRBV5-1 TGCGCCAGCAGCTCAGCGGGAGGGCCAAACACCGGGGAGCTGTTTTTT CASSSAGGPNTGELFF
. . TRBJ2-1 TRBV6-6 TGTGCCAGCAGTGCGGGCCCCCTGGGCTACAATGAGCAGTTCTTC CASSAGPLGYNEQFF
. . TRBJ2-7 TRBV2 TGTGCCAGCAGTGCCTCAGGTTACGAGCAGTACTTC CASSASGYEQYF
. TRBD2 TRBJ2-7 TRBV6-1 TGTGCCAGCAGCGGGAGGTGGTACGAGCAGTACTTC CASSGRWYEQYF
. TRBD1 TRBJ1-2 TRBV4-2 TGTGCCAGCAGCCAAGTGGGACAGGGTAAGGGGTCAACGGGCTACACCTTC CASSQVGQGKGSTGYTF